This passage covers 6 T cell receptor beta chains from one sample sequenced in a study of blood T cell repertoires in COVID-19. Data came from immunoSEQ multiplex PCR; TCRdb stores just in-frame clones and leaves some out. The data show roughly 120,000 clones, 87% seen once. The sample consisted of peripheral blood. These receptors were collected from a woman aged 45-65 years with acute or convalescent COVID-19.

CDR3 DNA: TGCGCCAGCAGCCAAGATTGGGCTAGCGGGGATTATTATGAGCAGTTCTTC. Translating it yields CASSQDWASGDYYEQFF. The J gene is TRBJ2-1, the V gene TRBV4-3, with 9 bases that match TRBD2. The CDR3 has 17 amino acids. V lost 0 bases, J lost 8 bases, and 11 bases stayed unmatched. The germline CDR1 and CDR2 sequences are LGHNA and YSLEER.

This clone was counted a few times. The rearrangement joins TRBV19 to TRBJ2-5, with 7 bases that match TRBD1. Germline V lookup: CDR1 LNHDA, CDR2 SQIVND (reference sequence). J gave up 5 bases and V 7 bases, and 13 bases lay outside the gene matches. The length of the CDR3 is 15 residues. CDR3 region: CASTPTGVSLETQYF. In DNA, the CDR3 is TGTGCCAGTACCCCCACAGGGGTAAGTCTGGAGACCCAGTACTTC. The whole variable domain, filled in from reference TRBV19 and TRBJ2-5, reads DGGITQSPKYLFRKEGQNVTLSCEQNLNHDAMYWYRQDPGQGLRLIYYSQIVNDFQKGDIAEGYSVSREKKESFPLTVTSAQKNPTAFYLCASTPTGVSLETQYFGPGTRLLVL.

The chain couples TRBV11-2 to TRBJ1-1; D uncertain. V was cut by 3 bases and J by 4 bases, with 18 bases left in between. This CDR3 is 16 amino acids long. Germline assignment: CDR1 SGHAT and CDR2 FQNNGV. CDR3 DNA: TGTGCCAGCAGCTTCGGTTCGAGCCGTGGGAGCACTGAAGCTTTCTTT. Protein: CASSFGSSRGSTEAFF.

This chain links TRBV3-1 (or the pseudogene TRBV3-2) with TRBJ1-3; 7 bases map to TRBD1. CDR3 length: 18 amino acids. J lost 3 bases, V lost 1 base, and 12 bases had no gene match. Germline V CDR1 and CDR2: LGHDT, YNNKEL (reference sequence). CDR3 sequence: CASSQARTGRRDGNTIYF. The CDR3 DNA follows: TGTGCCAGCAGCCAAGCGCGGACAGGCCGGCGGGATGGAAACACCATATATTTT.

DNA for the CDR3: TGTGCCAGCAGCAAGGGTGGAGGTGGACCCGCTAATGAAAAACTGTTTTTT. This encodes CASSKGGGGPANEKLFF. The chain carries TRBV3-1 (or the pseudogene TRBV3-2) and TRBJ1-4, with D uncertain. Germline V gives CDR1 LGHDT, CDR2 YNNKEL (reference sequence). The CDR3 runs 17 residues. Trimming pared 5 bases from V and 3 bases from J, leaving 19 bases between.

The rearrangement joins TRBV10-3 to TRBJ2-1; weak D call: TRBD2 (6 bases). Trimming removed 2 bases at V and 9 bases at J, with 20 bases between. CDR1 is ENHRY and CDR2 is SYGVKD in the germline V gene. This CDR3 has 16 residues. CDR3 nucleotide sequence: TGTGCCATCAGTGAGACCCCTGGACAATCCGGGGGTGAGCAGTTCTTC. It specifies CAISETPGQSGGEQFF.